The 27 T cell receptor beta chains below were found in one sample sequenced in a study of cytomegalovirus exposure and HLA in healthy donors. The PCR contained 60 Vbeta and 13 Jbeta primers. The method was immunoSEQ multiplex PCR; TCRdb's version includes in-frame clones alone and lacks a portion of them. The table records 90,000 or so clones, around three quarters of them present only once. Sequenced sample: PBMCs. All receptors derive from a woman aged 50 to 65 in good health and CMV-seropositive.

This chain uses TRBV11-2 with TRBJ2-5; possible D gene TRBD2, 7 bases. The J call may be incorrect, as the DNA end agrees better with TRBJ2-7. The CDR3 spans 16 residues. Germline lookup yields CDR1 SGHAT and CDR2 FQNNGV. The CDR3 region is CASSALGGPSSYEQYF. The CDR3 DNA is TGTGCCAGCAGCGCCCTGGGGGGGCCGAGCTCCTACGAGCAGTACTTC.

This clone appeared a single time. V is TRBV7-4 and J is TRBJ2-7, with D perhaps matching TRBD2 (6 bases). The CDR3 totals 15 residues. V lost 5 bases and J 1 base, leaving 15 bases between the germline ends. Germline lookup yields CDR1 SGHVT and CDR2 SQSDAQ. In DNA form, the CDR3 reads TGTGCCAGCAGCCCAGCACGGGGGACGTCCTACGAGCAGTACTTC. Protein: CASSPARGTSYEQYF.

The table lists this clone with a few counts. The rearrangement links TRBV16 to TRBJ2-3; D possibly corresponds to TRBD2 (5 bases). The CDR3 covers 16 residues. V gave up 4 bases and J gave up 3 bases, with 17 bases separating them. Looked up from germline, CDR1 is KGHSY and CDR2 is FQNENV. This chain's CDR3 is CASSRPRERATDTQYF. Here the CDR3 DNA reads TGTGCCAGCAGCCGACCTCGAGAGAGGGCGACAGATACGCAGTATTTT.

The rearrangement links TRBV27 to TRBJ2-5, with a weak D call TRBD2 (6 bases). The length of the CDR3 is 16 residues. Germline CDR1 and CDR2: MNHEY and SMNVEV (reference sequence). The germline V and J ends were trimmed by 5 bases and 0 bases, with 16 bases remaining between them. CDR3 sequence reads: CASSARPTSHQETQYF. CDR3 DNA sequence: TGTGCCAGCAGTGCGCGACCTACTAGCCACCAAGAGACCCAGTACTTC.

The chain is built from TRBV19 and TRBJ2-1, with D possibly matching TRBD1 (6 bases). The germline V gene encodes CDR1 LNHDA and CDR2 SQIVND (reference sequence). Trimming shortened V by 5 bases and J by 0 bases, and 8 bases separated the two germline ends. This CDR3 is 14 amino acids long. The CDR3 sequence: CASSAGASYNEQFF. In nucleotides, the CDR3 is TGTGCCAGTAGTGCAGGGGCCTCCTACAATGAGCAGTTCTTC.

The chain is built from TRBV11-3 and TRBJ2-1; 7 positions match TRBD2. The germline V gene encodes CDR1 SGHNT and CDR2 YENEEA. This CDR3 region has 15 residues. V shed 6 bases, J shed 5 bases, and the junction held 10 bases outside the gene matches. The CDR3 is CASSHAGAVNNEQFF. CDR3 bases: TGTGCCAGCAGTCACGCGGGAGCGGTTAACAATGAGCAGTTCTTC.

The rearrangement links TRBV11-2 to TRBJ1-6; D is ambiguous. V gave up 2 bases and J gave up 7 bases, with 15 bases separating them. Germline V gene sequence: CDR1 SGHAT, CDR2 FQNNGV. This CDR3 comprises 16 residues. Here the CDR3 DNA reads TGTGCCAGCAGCTTACTCATCGCAGGCTTCAATTCACCCCTCCACTTT. The encoded protein is CASSLLIAGFNSPLHF. Filled out from reference TRBV11-2 and TRBJ1-6, the complete variable domain reads EAGVAQSPRYKIIEKRQSVAFWCNPISGHATLYWYQQILGQGPKLLIQFQNNGVVDDSQLPKDRFSAERLKGVDSTLKIQPAKLEDSAVYLCASSLLIAGFNSPLHFGNGTRLTVT.

The chain joins TRBV28 to TRBJ1-5; 7 nucleotides match TRBD1. Germline trimming cut 2 bases from V and 0 bases from J; bases unmatched to any gene: 4. CDR1 and CDR2 from the germline V gene are MDHEN and SYDVKM. This CDR3 contains 16 residues. In DNA, the CDR3 is TGTGCCAGCAGTTTACACGGACAGGTTAGCAATCAGCCCCAGCATTTT. It encodes CASSLHGQVSNQPQHF.

This clone appeared a few times. The genes are TRBV19 and TRBJ1-1; D possibly corresponds to TRBD1 (6 bases). CDR3 length: 16 residues. The germline V gene has CDR1 LNHDA and CDR2 SQIVND (reference sequence). The ends were cut back, 4 bases at V and 2 bases at J, with 17 bases in the middle. The CDR3 coding sequence is TGTGCCAGTAGTACGACACCGGGACACAGAAACACTGAAGCTTTCTTT. Translated: CASSTTPGHRNTEAFF.

This chain uses TRBV19 with TRBJ1-2; 8 bases fit TRBD1. J gave up 7 bases and V 5 bases, and 12 bases lay outside the gene matches. Germline CDR1 is LNHDA and CDR2 is SQIVND (reference sequence). This CDR3 is 15 amino acids long. As DNA, the CDR3 is TGTGCCAGTAGTGCCGGGACAGGAAGAGTTCCTGGCTACACCTTC. Its protein is CASSAGTGRVPGYTF.

This rearrangement joins TRBV15 to TRBJ1-5, with D possibly TRBD1 on 6 matching bases. The V end lost 1 base, the J end lost 1 base, and 11 bases lay between the germline ends. This CDR3 has 16 amino acids. Germline assignment: CDR1 LNHNV and CDR2 YYDKDF (reference sequence). In nucleotides, the CDR3 is TGTGCCACCAGCAGAGGGACAGCCTTCAGCAATCAGCCCCAGCATTTT. Residues: CATSRGTAFSNQPQHF. The full variable domain, its missing parts supplied by reference TRBV15 and TRBJ1-5, is DAMVIQNPRYQVTQFGKPVTLSCSQTLNHNVMYWYQQKSSQAPKLLFHYYDKDFNNEADTPDNFQSRRPNTSFCFLDIRSPGLGDTAMYLCATSRGTAFSNQPQHFGDGTRLSIL.

The chain recombines TRBV29-1 with TRBJ2-2; 12 bases are shared with TRBD1. The V gene's germline CDR1 is SQVTM and CDR2 ANQGSEA. There are 14 residues in the CDR3. V was pared by 4 bases and J by 7 bases, with 4 bases of the junction left unmatched. CDR3 sequence (DNA): TGCAGCGTTGTGGGACAGGGGGCGGTCGGGGAGCTGTTTTTT. Amino acids: CSVVGQGAVGELFF.

The chain recombines TRBV28 with TRBJ2-7; D call uncertain. V was cut by 2 bases and J by 4 bases, with 6 bases left in between. Germline CDR1 and CDR2: MDHEN and SYDVKM. The CDR3 totals 12 residues. In DNA, the CDR3 is TGTGCCAGCAGTTTACAGGAATACGAGCAGTACTTC. Amino acids: CASSLQEYEQYF.

The chain employs TRBV11-2 and TRBJ2-7, with D tentatively TRBD1 (6 bases). Germline V gene lookup returns CDR1 SGHAT and CDR2 FQNNGV. The CDR3 runs to 16 residues. Trimming took 2 bases from V and 3 from J, leaving 17 bases between them. CDR3 coding DNA: TGTGCCAGCAGCTTACCTACCGGGACATCACACTACGAGCAGTACTTC. As protein: CASSLPTGTSHYEQYF.

A few counts support this clone. The chain is built from TRBV9 and TRBJ2-3; weak D call: TRBD2 (6 bases). CDR3 length equals 15 residues. Trimming removed 1 base from V and 4 bases from J, with 13 bases in between. Germline loops: CDR1 SGDLS, CDR2 YYNGEE. The CDR3 region has the DNA TGTGCCAGCAGCGTAATCGGCGGGAACGCAGATACGCAGTATTTT. This gives the protein CASSVIGGNADTQYF.

This chain joins TRBV21-1 and TRBJ1-2; the DNA was not used to check the table's D call, TRBD1. TRBV21-1 is recorded as a pseudogene. CDR3 length equals 19 residues. The CDR3 nucleotides are TGTGCCAGCAGCAAAGGGGGCGTATGGCACCGCGTCCCTAACTATGGCTACACCTTC. It codes for CASSKGGVWHRVPNYGYTF.

V gene TRBV25-1 combines with J gene TRBJ2-5, with D perhaps TRBD2 (6 bases). V gave up 6 bases and J gave up 0 bases, with 14 bases separating them. Per the germline V gene, CDR1 is MGHDK and CDR2 is SYGVNS. This CDR3 is built from 15 residues. CDR3 nucleotide sequence: TGTGCCAGCAGGACTCGGGACTTCTACCAAGAGACCCAGTACTTC. Translated: CASRTRDFYQETQYF.

The chain uses TRBV28 and TRBJ2-3; D is possibly TRBD2 (5 bases). The germline gives CDR1 MDHEN, CDR2 SYDVKM. V was pared by 3 bases and J by 0 bases, with 10 bases between. This CDR3 comprises 15 residues. The CDR3, as DNA: TGTGCCAGCAGTTTGGGAGCAACTAGCACAGATACGCAGTATTTT. The encoded protein is CASSLGATSTDTQYF.

V gene TRBV7-3 combines with J gene TRBJ1-1, with D tentatively TRBD1 (6 bases). Germline V gene data show CDR1 as SGHTA and CDR2 as FQGTGA. CDR3 size: 15 residues. V was shortened by 0 bases and J by 7 bases, with 15 bases between the two germline ends. The CDR3 protein is CASSLTSDRSSEAFF. The CDR3 DNA is TGTGCCAGCAGCTTAACGTCGGACAGAAGTAGTGAAGCTTTCTTT.

This chain connects TRBV19 to TRBJ1-5; 12 bases match TRBD1. CDR3 size: 16 residues. Germline loops: CDR1 LNHDA, CDR2 SQIVND (reference sequence). Losses at the gene ends were 0 bases for V and 11 bases for J; bases not matched to a gene: 8. The CDR3 DNA reads TGTGCCAGTAGTATAGATCCGGGACAGGGGGCAAGGGCCCAGCATTTT. Protein: CASSIDPGQGARAQHF.

The rearrangement joins TRBV9 to TRBJ2-1; possible D gene TRBD1, 5 bases. The CDR3 sequence is 16 residues long. Looked up from germline, CDR1 is SGDLS and CDR2 is YYNGEE. V lost 0 bases and J lost 2, with 12 bases in between. The CDR3 DNA sequence: TGTGCCAGCAGCGTAGGGGGCAGCCAGACCTACAATGAGCAGTTCTTC. This translates into CASSVGGSQTYNEQFF.

The gene calls are TRBV15 and TRBJ1-2; 7 bases align to TRBD1. Trimming at V came to 0 bases and at J to 4 bases, leaving 11 bases not matched to a gene. CDR1 and CDR2 (germline): LNHNV, YYDKDF (reference sequence). The CDR3 spans 17 residues. The DNA for the CDR3 is TGTGCCACCAGCAGAGATAGGGGACAGCCCGGGGGCTATGGCTACACCTTC. Amino acid sequence: CATSRDRGQPGGYGYTF.

The gene calls are TRBV5-8 and TRBJ2-1; 7 bases match TRBD1. Per germline, CDR1 SGHTS and CDR2 YDEGEE. Trimming cost V 4 bases and J 5 bases; bases outside gene matches: 9. This CDR3 contains 15 residues. The CDR3: CASSLGTGEDNEQFF. The CDR3 DNA follows: TGTGCCAGCAGCCTGGGAACAGGGGAAGACAATGAGCAGTTCTTC.

The CDR3, as DNA: TGTGCCCGTAGGGGGCGTAATGAAAAACTGTTTTTT. Its translation is CARRGRNEKLFF. The J gene is TRBJ1-4, the V gene TRBV7-8, with 7 bases matching TRBD1. Losses at the gene ends were 11 bases for V and 4 bases for J; bases not matched to a gene: 4. CDR3 size: 12 residues. Germline CDR1 reads SGHVS; CDR2 reads FQNEAQ. The full variable domain, completed using reference TRBV7-8 and TRBJ1-4, is GAGVSQSPRYKVAKRGQDVALRCDPISGHVSLFWYQQALGQGPEFLTYFQNEAQLDKSGLPSDRFFAERPEGSVSTLKIQRTQQEDSAVYLCARRGRNEKLFFGSGTQLSVL.

V usage is TRBV5-1 and J usage is TRBJ1-2; D uncertain. V lost 0 bases, J lost 0 bases, and 12 bases lay in between. Germline loops: CDR1 SGHRS, CDR2 YFSETQ. The CDR3 is 16 amino acids. CDR3 loop: CASSLVTGGANYGYTF. The CDR3 coding sequence is TGCGCCAGCAGCTTGGTAACTGGCGGAGCTAACTATGGCTACACCTTC. The whole variable domain, filled in from reference TRBV5-1 and TRBJ1-2, reads KAGVTQTPRYLIKTRGQQVTLSCSPISGHRSVSWYQQTPGQGLQFLFEYFSETQRNKGNFPGRFSGRQFSNSRSEMNVSTLELGDSALYLCASSLVTGGANYGYTFGSGTRLTVV.

This rearrangement joins TRBV29-1 to TRBJ2-3; TRBD2 matches at 10 bases. In germline, CDR1 is SQVTM, CDR2 ANQGSEA. Unmatched junction bases numbered 5, after V lost 4 bases and J lost 4 bases. The CDR3 covers 14 residues. The CDR3 DNA reads TGCAGCGTTGCGGCTAGCGGGAGTGCAGATACGCAGTATTTT. This codes for CSVAASGSADTQYF.

The CDR3 nucleotides read TGTGCCAGCAGCTTAGATGGGGCGGAGGAAAAACTGTTTTTT. This translates into CASSLDGAEEKLFF. This sequence joins TRBV7-9 and TRBJ1-4; D perhaps matches TRBD1 (5 bases). The CDR3 length is 14 residues. Germline V gives CDR1 SEHNR, CDR2 FQNEAQ (reference sequence). With 1 base removed from V and 8 bases from J, the gap between germline ends came to 11 bases.